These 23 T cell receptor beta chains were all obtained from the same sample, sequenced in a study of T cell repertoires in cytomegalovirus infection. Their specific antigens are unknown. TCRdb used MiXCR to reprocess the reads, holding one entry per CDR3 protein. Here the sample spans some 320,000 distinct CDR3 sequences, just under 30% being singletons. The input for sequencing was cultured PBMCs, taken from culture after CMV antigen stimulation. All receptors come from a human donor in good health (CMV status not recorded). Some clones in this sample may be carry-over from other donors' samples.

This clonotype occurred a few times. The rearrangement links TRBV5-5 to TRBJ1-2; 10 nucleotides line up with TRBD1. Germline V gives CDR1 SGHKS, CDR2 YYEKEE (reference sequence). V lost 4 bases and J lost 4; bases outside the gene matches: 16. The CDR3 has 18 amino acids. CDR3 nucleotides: TGTGCCAGCAGCCGAGGACAGGGGGGGGTCGAACTCAGCTATGGCTACACCTTC. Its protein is CASSRGQGGVELSYGYTF.

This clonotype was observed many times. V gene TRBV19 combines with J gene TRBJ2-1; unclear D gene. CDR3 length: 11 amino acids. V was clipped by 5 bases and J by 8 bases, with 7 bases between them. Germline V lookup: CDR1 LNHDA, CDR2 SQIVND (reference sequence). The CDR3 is CASSQIDEQFF. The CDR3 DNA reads TGTGCCAGTAGTCAGATCGATGAGCAGTTCTTC.

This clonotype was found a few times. For the CDR3, the DNA is TGTGCCAGCAGTGAAAAATGGGGGCAGGGCACTGAAGCTTTCTTT. Translating it yields CASSEKWGQGTEAFF. The genes are TRBV6-1 and TRBJ1-1; the D gene is possibly TRBD1 (6 bases). The V gene lost 2 bases and the J gene lost 4 bases, with 14 bases spanning the gap. The germline V gene encodes CDR1 MNHNS and CDR2 SASEGT. There are 15 residues in the CDR3.

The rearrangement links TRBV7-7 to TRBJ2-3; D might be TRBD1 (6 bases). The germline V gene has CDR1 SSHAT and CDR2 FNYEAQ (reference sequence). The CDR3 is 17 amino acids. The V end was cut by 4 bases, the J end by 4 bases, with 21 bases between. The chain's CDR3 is CASSSLLDRRYADTQYF. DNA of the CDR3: TGTGCCAGCAGCTCCTTACTTGACAGGAGGTATGCAGATACGCAGTATTTT. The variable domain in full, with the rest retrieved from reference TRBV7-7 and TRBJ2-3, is GAGVSQSPRYKVTKRGQDVTLRCDPISSHATLYWYQQALGQGPEFLTYFNYEAQPDKSGLPSDRFSAERPEGSISTLTIQRTEQRDSAMYRCASSSLLDRRYADTQYFGPGTRLTVL.

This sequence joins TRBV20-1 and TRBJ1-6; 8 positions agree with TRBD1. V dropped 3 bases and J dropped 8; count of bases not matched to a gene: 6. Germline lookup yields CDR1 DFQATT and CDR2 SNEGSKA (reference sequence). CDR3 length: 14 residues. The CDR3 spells CSASLQGVDSPLHF. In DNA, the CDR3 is TGCAGTGCTAGTTTACAGGGGGTCGATTCACCCCTCCACTTT.

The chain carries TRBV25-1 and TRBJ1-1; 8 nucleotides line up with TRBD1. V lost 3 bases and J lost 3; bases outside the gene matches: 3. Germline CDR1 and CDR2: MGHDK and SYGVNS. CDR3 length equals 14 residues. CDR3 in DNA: TGTGCCAGCAGTGATTCGACAGGGGACACTGAAGCTTTCTTT. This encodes CASSDSTGDTEAFF.

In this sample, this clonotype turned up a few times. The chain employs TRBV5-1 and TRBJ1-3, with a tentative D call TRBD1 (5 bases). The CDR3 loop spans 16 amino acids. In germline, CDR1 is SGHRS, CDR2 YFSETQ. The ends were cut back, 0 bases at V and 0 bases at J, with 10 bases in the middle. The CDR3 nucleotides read TGCGCCAGCAGCTTGGGTCAGGGAGTCTCTGGAAACACCATATATTTT. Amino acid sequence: CASSLGQGVSGNTIYF.

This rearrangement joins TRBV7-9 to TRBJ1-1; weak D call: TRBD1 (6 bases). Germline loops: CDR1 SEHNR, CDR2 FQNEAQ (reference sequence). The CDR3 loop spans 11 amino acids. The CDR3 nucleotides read TGTGCGGGAGGGACACGTGTTGAAGCTTTCTTT. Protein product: CAGGTRVEAFF.

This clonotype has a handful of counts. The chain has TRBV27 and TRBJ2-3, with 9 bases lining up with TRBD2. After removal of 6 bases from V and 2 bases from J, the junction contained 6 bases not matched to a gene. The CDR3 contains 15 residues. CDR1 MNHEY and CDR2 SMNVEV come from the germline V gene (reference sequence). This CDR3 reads CASRGAGGITDTQYF. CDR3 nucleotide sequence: TGTGCCAGCAGGGGAGCGGGAGGTATCACAGATACGCAGTATTTT.

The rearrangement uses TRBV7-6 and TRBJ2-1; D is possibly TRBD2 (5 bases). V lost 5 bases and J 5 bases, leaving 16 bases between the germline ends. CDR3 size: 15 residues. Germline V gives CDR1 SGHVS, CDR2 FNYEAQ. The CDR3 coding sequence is TGTGCCAGCAGCAACGGGTTTAGCGCCCACAATGAGCAGTTCTTC. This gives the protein CASSNGFSAHNEQFF.

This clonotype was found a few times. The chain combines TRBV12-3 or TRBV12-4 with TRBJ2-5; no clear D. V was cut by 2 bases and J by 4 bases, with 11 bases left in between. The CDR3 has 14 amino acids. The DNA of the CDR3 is TGTGCCAGCAGTTTAACCGGGCCGGGAGAGACCCAGTACTTC. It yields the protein CASSLTGPGETQYF.

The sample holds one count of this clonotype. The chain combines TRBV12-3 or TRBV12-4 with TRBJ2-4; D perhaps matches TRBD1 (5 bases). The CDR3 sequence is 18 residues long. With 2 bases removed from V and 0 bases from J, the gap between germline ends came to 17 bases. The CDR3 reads CASSLYWGLSLAKNIQYF. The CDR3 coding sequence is TGTGCCAGCAGTTTATATTGGGGCCTGAGCCTAGCCAAAAACATTCAGTACTTC.

CDR3 loop: CASSNWDGREETQYF. For the CDR3, the DNA is TGTGCCAGCAGTAACTGGGACGGGCGCGAAGAGACCCAGTACTTC. The chain employs TRBV6-5 and TRBJ2-5; D possibly matches TRBD1 or TRBD2 (5 bases each). CDR3 length: 15 amino acids. V was shortened by 5 bases and J by 3 bases, with 16 bases between the two germline ends. Germline V CDR1 and CDR2: MNHEY, SVGAGI.

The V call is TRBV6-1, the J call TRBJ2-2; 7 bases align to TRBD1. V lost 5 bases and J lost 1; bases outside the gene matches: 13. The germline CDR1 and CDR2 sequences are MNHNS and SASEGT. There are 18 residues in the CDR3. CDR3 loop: CASSRLSQGVVNTGELFF. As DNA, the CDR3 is TGTGCCAGCAGTCGACTATCCCAGGGGGTAGTGAACACCGGGGAGCTGTTTTTT.

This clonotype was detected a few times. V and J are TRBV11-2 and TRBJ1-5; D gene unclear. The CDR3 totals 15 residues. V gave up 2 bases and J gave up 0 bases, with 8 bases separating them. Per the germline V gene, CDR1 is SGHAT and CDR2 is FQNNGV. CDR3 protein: CASSLRADSNQPQHF. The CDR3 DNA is TGTGCCAGCAGCTTAAGGGCGGATAGCAATCAGCCCCAGCATTTT.

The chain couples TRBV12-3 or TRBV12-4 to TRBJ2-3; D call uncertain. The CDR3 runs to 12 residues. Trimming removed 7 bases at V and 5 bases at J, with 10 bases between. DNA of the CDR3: TGTGCCAGCACCCCATACGGAGATACGCAGTATTTT. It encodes CASTPYGDTQYF.

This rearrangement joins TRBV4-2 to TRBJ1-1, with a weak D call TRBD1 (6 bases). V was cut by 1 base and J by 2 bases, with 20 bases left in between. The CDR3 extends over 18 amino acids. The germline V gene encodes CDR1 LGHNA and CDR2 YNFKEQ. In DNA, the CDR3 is TGTGCCAGCAGCCAAGTGGACCGACCGGGACACGGTAACACTGAAGCTTTCTTT. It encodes CASSQVDRPGHGNTEAFF.

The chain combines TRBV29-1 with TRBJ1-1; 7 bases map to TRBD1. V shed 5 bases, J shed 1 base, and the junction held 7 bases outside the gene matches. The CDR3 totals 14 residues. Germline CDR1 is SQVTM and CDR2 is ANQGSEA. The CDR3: CSVYPQGRNTEAFF. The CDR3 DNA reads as TGCAGCGTTTACCCACAGGGGCGGAACACTGAAGCTTTCTTT.

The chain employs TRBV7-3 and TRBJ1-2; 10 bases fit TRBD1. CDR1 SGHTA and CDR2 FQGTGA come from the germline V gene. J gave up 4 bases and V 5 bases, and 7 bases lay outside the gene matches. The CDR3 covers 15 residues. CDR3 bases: TGTGCCAGCAGCCCTGGGACAGGGGTTCTCTATGGCTACACCTTC. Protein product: CASSPGTGVLYGYTF.

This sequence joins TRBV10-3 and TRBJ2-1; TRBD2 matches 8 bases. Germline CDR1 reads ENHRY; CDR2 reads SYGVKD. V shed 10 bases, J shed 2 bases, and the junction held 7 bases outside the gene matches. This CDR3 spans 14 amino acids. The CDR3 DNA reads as TGTGCCACCAATAGGGGACTAGCCTACAATGAGCAGTTCTTC. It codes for CATNRGLAYNEQFF.

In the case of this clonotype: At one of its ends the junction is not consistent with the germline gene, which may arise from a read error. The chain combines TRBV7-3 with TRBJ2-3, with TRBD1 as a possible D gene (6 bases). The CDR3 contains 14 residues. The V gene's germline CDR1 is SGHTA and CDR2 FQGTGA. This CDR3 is CASSLVRDTDTQSF. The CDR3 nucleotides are TGTGCCAGCAGCTTAGTCAGGGACACAGATACGCAGTCTTTT.

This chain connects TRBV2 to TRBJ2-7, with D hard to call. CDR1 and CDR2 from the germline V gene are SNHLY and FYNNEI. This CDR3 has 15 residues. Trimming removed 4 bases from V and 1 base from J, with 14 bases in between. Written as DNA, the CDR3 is TGTGCCAGCAGTGCCCCCGGGTTCGGATCCTACGAGCAGTACTTC. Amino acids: CASSAPGFGSYEQYF.

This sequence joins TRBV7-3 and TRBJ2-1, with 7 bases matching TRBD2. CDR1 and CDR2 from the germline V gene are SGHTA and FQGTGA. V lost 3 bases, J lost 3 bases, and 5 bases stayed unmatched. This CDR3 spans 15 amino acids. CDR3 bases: TGTGCCAGCAGCTTCGGGGAGGGACTCTACAATGAGCAGTTCTTC. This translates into CASSFGEGLYNEQFF.